The rows below give T cell receptor beta chains drawn from one sample of a study of cytomegalovirus exposure and HLA in healthy donors. Assay: immunoSEQ multiplex PCR; the TCRdb copy retains only in-frame clones and omits some. The table lists about 140,000 clones, 70% to 90% of them singletons, with approximately 7.5% in the top ten. The sample comprised PBMCs. These receptors came from a woman aged 18-29 years in good health and CMV-seropositive. Both conserved end residues are part of each CDR3. D genes are given only for firm matches. Expanded clones are given a class, and other clones once, few, many or no size at all.

NA,NA,TRBJ1-5,TRBV6-1,CASSDGGGYQPQHF,TGTGCCAGCAGTGATGGGGGGGGATACCAGCCCCAGCATTTT
NA,few,TRBJ1-1,TRBV30,CAWSTQVNTEAFF,TGTGCCTGGAGTACTCAAGTGAACACTGAAGCTTTCTTT
TRBD1,NA,TRBJ1-1,TRBV6-5,CASRPDRGTEAFF,TGTGCCAGCAGGCCCGACAGGGGAACTGAAGCTTTCTTT
TRBD1,once,TRBJ2-7,TRBV4-3,CAGRPGQGSSYEQYF,TGCGCCGGCAGACCGGGACAGGGAAGTTCCTACGAGCAGTACTTC
NA,NA,TRBJ2-3,TRBV5-1,CASSLGGFTDTQYF,TGCGCCAGCAGCTTAGGAGGGTTCACAGATACGCAGTATTTT
NA,NA,TRBJ2-7,TRBV29-1,CSVVGYEQYF,TGCAGCGTTGTCGGGTACGAGCAGTACTTC
TRBD2,NA,TRBJ2-1,TRBV4-2,CASSQAGGAYNEQFF,TGTGCCAGCAGCCAGGCCGGGGGGGCCTACAATGAGCAGTTCTTC
TRBD2,NA,TRBJ2-1,TRBV2,CASSGTSGAYNEQFF,TGTGCCAGCAGTGGGACTAGCGGGGCCTACAATGAGCAGTTCTTC
TRBD1,few,TRBJ1-1,TRBV9,CASSVTTGKNTEAFF,TGTGCCAGCAGCGTCACGACAGGGAAAAACACTGAAGCTTTCTTT
NA,NA,TRBJ1-6,TRBV30,CAWSAWTDNNSPLHF,TGTGCCTGGAGTGCCTGGACAGATAATAATTCACCCCTCCACTTT
NA,NA,TRBJ2-7,TRBV11-2,CASSEGSIGGKVHF,TGTGCCAGCAGCGAGGGGTCGATAGGGGGAAAAGTTCACTTC
NA,NA,TRBJ1-2,TRBV2,CASSSQGARYGYTF,TGTGCCAGCAGTAGTCAAGGGGCTCGCTATGGCTACACCTTC
TRBD1,NA,TRBJ1-4,TRBV30,CAWAGTANEKLFF,TGTGCCTGGGCTGGGACAGCTAATGAAAAACTGTTTTTT
NA,NA,TRBJ1-5,TRBV9,CASSVNHRVNSNQPQHF,TGTGCCAGCAGCGTCAACCACAGGGTGAATAGCAATCAGCCCCAGCATTTT
TRBD1,NA,TRBJ1-2,TRBV5-5,CASRYDRGYGYTF,TGTGCCAGCAGATACGACAGGGGCTATGGCTACACCTTC
NA,NA,TRBJ1-4,TRBV28,CASGLLANEKLFF,TGTGCCAGCGGCTTGCTGGCTAATGAAAAACTGTTTTTT
NA,NA,TRBJ1-6,TRBV6-6,CASSLRDFNSPLHF,TGTGCCAGCAGTCTACGGGATTTCAATTCACCCCTCCACTTT
TRBD1,NA,TRBJ1-2,TRBV15,CATSRPETGNYGYTF,TGTGCCACCAGCAGACCTGAGACAGGGAACTATGGCTACACCTTC
NA,once,TRBJ2-1,TRBV27,CASSWAREQFF,TGTGCCAGCAGTTGGGCCAGGGAGCAGTTCTTC
NA,once,TRBJ1-1,TRBV5-1,CASSIQPTEDTEAFF,TGCGCCAGCAGCATACAACCGACAGAGGACACTGAAGCTTTCTTT
NA,NA,TRBJ1-2,TRBV10-3,CAIRQGPYGYTF,TGTGCCATCAGGCAGGGTCCCTATGGCTACACCTTC
NA,NA,TRBJ2-1,TRBV29-1,CSVESPPGGHGDEQFF,TGCAGCGTTGAATCTCCCCCGGGCGGGCATGGGGATGAGCAGTTCTTC
TRBD2,NA,TRBJ2-1,TRBV7-6,CASSLGGGRALDEQFF,TGTGCCAGCAGCTTAGGGGGCGGGAGGGCCCTGGATGAGCAGTTCTTC
NA,NA,TRBJ1-1,TRBV19,CASSTPRGSTEAFF,TGTGCCAGTAGTACCCCCAGGGGAAGTACTGAAGCTTTCTTT
NA,NA,TRBJ1-2,TRBV6-5,CATRRGTGYGYTF,TGTGCCACCCGAAGGGGCACTGGCTATGGCTACACCTTC
NA,NA,TRBJ1-5,TRBV16,CASSQVQVKPNQPQHF,TGTGCCAGCAGCCAAGTACAGGTGAAACCCAATCAGCCCCAGCATTTT
NA,NA,TRBJ2-1,TRBV21-1,CASSKRGSSYNEQFF,TGTGCCAGCAGCAAACGAGGGAGCTCCTACAATGAGCAGTTCTTC
NA,NA,TRBJ1-1,TRBV9,CASSVGVGEVNTEAFF,TGTGCCAGCAGCGTAGGGGTGGGAGAGGTGAACACTGAAGCTTTCTTT
TRBD2,NA,TRBJ2-1,TRBV9,CASSVASGVYNEQFF,TGTGCCAGCAGCGTAGCTAGCGGGGTCTACAATGAGCAGTTCTTC
TRBD2,NA,TRBJ2-3,TRBV5-1,CASSLLGGVTDTQYF,TGCGCCAGCAGCTTGCTTGGGGGGGTCACAGATACGCAGTATTTT
TRBD2,NA,TRBJ2-5,TRBV5-4,CASSLRLAGETQYF,TGTGCCAGCAGCTTACGACTAGCGGGAGAGACCCAGTACTTC
TRBD1,NA,TRBJ2-3,TRBV5-4,CASSSTGDADTQYF,TGTGCCAGCAGCTCGACAGGGGACGCAGATACGCAGTATTTT
TRBD1,NA,TRBJ1-5,TRBV5-4,CASSRRTGKGSSNQPQHF,TGTGCCAGCAGCCGGCGGACAGGGAAGGGGTCGAGCAATCAGCCCCAGCATTTT
TRBD1,NA,TRBJ1-3,TRBV19,CASSMGQARGNTIYF,TGTGCCAGTAGTATGGGACAGGCGAGAGGAAACACCATATATTTT
TRBD2,NA,TRBJ2-1,TRBV30,CAWSVKTSGSSNEQFF,TGTGCCTGGAGTGTCAAGACTAGCGGGAGTAGCAATGAGCAGTTCTTC
TRBD2,NA,TRBJ2-7,TRBV6-1,CASSIAGDTYEQYF,TGTGCCAGCAGCATAGCGGGGGACACCTACGAGCAGTACTTC